This TCR beta chain was profiled in a study of beta chain features in type 1 diabetes. General observations from the study: More deletions and fewer insertions at VDJ junctions were seen in type 1 diabetes patients. Within each of all four CD4+ subsets, Type 1 diabetes patients had TCRB CDR3s that were moderately but significantly shorter.

Expressed TCRB transcripts were sequenced, since all the RNA that had been isolated was reverse transcribed. An average of about 3.4 million reads was obtained for naive, central memory and regulatory T cell samples. Only in-frame clones appear in the TCRdb table, and some are missing; sequencing was by immunoSEQ multiplex PCR. The repertoire holds approximately 240,000 clones, with around 16% as singletons. In germline, CDR1 is LGHNA, CDR2 YSLEER. The junction had 2 bases not matched to a gene; V was cut back by 1 base and J by 4 bases. CDR3 length: 15 residues. A remark on this clone: The antigen is not known.

This sequence originates from a man aged 25-45 years with type 1 diabetes. The genes are TRBV4-3 and TRBJ2-1; 9 bases match TRBD2. What was sequenced was naive CD4+ T cells from blood. The CDR3 loop is CASSQGTSVYNEQFF. The CDR3 DNA follows: TGCGCCAGCAGCCAAGGGACTAGCGTATACAATGAGCAGTTCTTC.